This TCR beta chain is from a study of T cell repertoires in ileal Crohn's disease. At the level of the study: Patients had a median approximately 7.2-year disease duration, and less than 40% were active smokers.

As for this clone: Its antigen is undetermined.

Adults with ileal or ileocolonic Crohn's disease and an indication for resection were eligible. This CDR3 has 13 residues. V lost 10 bases, J lost 4 bases, and 8 bases stayed unmatched. CDR1 is WSHSY, CDR2 SAAADI, per germline. TCRB immunosequencing input was five hundred nanograms of biopsy DNA per sample. TCRdb keeps only in-frame clones here, not all; method: immunoSEQ multiplex PCR. The sample includes approximately 13,000 clones, around 70% of them seen just once. Findings and caveats of the study: Endoscopic recurrence occurred in every patient whose clonality exceeded 26.8%.

The TCR was taken from an adult with Crohn's disease. The sample was ileal tissue. The chain joins TRBV10-2 to TRBJ1-2; 8 nucleotides match TRBD1. The CDR3 sequence is CATTDRAGYGYTF. In DNA form, the CDR3 reads TGCGCCACCACGGACAGGGCAGGCTATGGCTACACCTTC.